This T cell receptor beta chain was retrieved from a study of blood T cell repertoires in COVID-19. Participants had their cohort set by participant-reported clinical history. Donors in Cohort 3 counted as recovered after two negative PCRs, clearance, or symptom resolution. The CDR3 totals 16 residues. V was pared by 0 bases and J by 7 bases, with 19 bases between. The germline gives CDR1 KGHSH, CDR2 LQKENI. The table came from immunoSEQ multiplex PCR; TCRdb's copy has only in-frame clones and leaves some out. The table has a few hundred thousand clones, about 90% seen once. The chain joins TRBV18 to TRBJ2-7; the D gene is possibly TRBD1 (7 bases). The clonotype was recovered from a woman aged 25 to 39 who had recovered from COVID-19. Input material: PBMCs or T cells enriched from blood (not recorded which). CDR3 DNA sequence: TGTGCCAGCTCACCACCGGAGGGGGCCTATCATGGAGAGCAGTACTTC. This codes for CASSPPEGAYHGEQYF. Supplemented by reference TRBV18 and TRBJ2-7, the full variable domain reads NAGVMQNPRHLVRRRGQEARLRCSPMKGHSHVYWYRQLPEEGLKFMVYLQKENIIDESGMPKERFSAEFPKEGPSILRIQQVVRGDSAAYFCASSPPEGAYHGEQYFGPGTRLTVT.